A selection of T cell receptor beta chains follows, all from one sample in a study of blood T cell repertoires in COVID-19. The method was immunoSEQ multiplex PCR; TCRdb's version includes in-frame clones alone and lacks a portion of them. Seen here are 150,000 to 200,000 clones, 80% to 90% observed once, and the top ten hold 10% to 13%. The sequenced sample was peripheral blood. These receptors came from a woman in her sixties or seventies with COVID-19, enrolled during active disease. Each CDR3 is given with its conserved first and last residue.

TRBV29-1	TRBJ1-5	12	CSVGTGNQPQHF
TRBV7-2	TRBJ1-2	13	CASSSPGGGGYTF
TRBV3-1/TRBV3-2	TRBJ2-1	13	CASSSDRVGSQFF
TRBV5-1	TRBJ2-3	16	CASSLWGGGLTDTQYF
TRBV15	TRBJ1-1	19	CATSREEPGQKLLNTEAFF
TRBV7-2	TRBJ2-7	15	CASTFSGGAGREQYF
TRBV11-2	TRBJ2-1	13	CASSLRLAGEQFF
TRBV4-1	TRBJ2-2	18	CASSQENPPGGYTGELFF
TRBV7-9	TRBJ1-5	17	CASSSATDRQGSQPQHF
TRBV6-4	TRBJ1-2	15	CASSDTAQGVGGYTF
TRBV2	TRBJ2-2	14	CASVGGLAGGQLFF
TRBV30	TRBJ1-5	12	CAWGTANQPQHF
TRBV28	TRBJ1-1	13	CASRTHRNTEAFF
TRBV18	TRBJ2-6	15	CASSPVGGGANVLTF
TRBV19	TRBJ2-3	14	CASSIPGSDDTQYF
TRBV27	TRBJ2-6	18	CASSFEYRVASGANVLTF
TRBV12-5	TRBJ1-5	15	CASGLKGQHNQPQHF
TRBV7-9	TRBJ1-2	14	CASSLGQNNYGYTF
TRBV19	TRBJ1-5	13	CASSMSLDQPQHF
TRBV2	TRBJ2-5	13	CASSGVLWETQYF
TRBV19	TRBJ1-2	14	CASTPSQGNYGYTF
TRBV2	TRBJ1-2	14	CASSGGHGNYGYTF
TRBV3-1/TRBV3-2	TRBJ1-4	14	CASSPPDRIEKLFF
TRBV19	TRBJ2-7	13	CASSTGLPWEQYF
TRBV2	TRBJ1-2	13	CASSTGADYGYTF
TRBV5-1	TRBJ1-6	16	CASSLNIPGNNSPLHF
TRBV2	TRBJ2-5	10	CASNRETQYF
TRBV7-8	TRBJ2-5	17	CASSLGLAGGPGETQYF
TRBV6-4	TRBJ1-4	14	CASSEYAGSGKLFF
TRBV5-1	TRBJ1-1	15	CASSLEAAGQTEAFF
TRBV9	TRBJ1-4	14	CASSPTGSREELFF
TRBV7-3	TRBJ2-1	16	CASSLIPSGEVNEQFF
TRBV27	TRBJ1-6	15	CASSLRRGHDSPLHF
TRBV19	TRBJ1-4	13	CASSAMVNEKLFF
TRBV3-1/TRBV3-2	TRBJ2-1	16	CASSQDLRGPYNEQFF
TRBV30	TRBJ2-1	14	CAWGQGASYNEQFF
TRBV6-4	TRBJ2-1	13	CATSKEAGNEQFF